These T cell receptor beta chains were read from a single sample in a study of cytomegalovirus exposure and HLA in healthy donors. Profiling relied on immunoSEQ multiplex PCR, and the TCRdb table lists in-frame clones only, not all of them. The listing contains 100,000 to 150,000 clones. Sequences were obtained from PBMCs. The receptors were gathered from a woman aged 40 to 49 in good health and CMV-seronegative. Each CDR3 is given with its conserved first and last residue. D genes are given only for firm matches.

>TRBJ1-1|TRBD1|TRBV28
CASSFQQGSWAEAFF
TGTGCCAGCAGTTTCCAACAGGGGTCCTGGGCTGAAGCTTTCTTT
>TRBJ1-4|.|TRBV18
CASSLSGTNEKLFF
TGTGCCAGCTCTCTCTCCGGAACTAATGAAAAACTGTTTTTT
>TRBJ2-2|TRBD2|TRBV5-4
CASSRTSGGANGELFF
TGTGCCAGCAGCCGGACTAGCGGGGGGGCCAACGGGGAGCTGTTTTTT
>TRBJ2-3|TRBD2|TRBV4-3
CASSQERGGPDTQYF
TGCGCCAGCAGCCAAGAGCGGGGGGGACCAGATACGCAGTATTTT
>TRBJ1-1|.|TRBV10-1
CATRGEGVITEAFF
TGCGCCACACGGGGGGAGGGGGTTATCACTGAAGCTTTCTTT
>TRBJ2-1|.|TRBV11-1
CASSFSGTGNNEQFF
TGTGCCAGCAGCTTTAGCGGGACAGGGAACAATGAGCAGTTCTTC
>TRBJ2-1|TRBD2|TRBV7-3
CASSLRASGFYNEQFF
TGTGCCAGCAGCTTACGGGCTAGCGGGTTCTACAATGAGCAGTTCTTC
>TRBJ1-6|TRBD1|TRBV6-5
CASSYTLTGGRSPLHF
TGTGCCAGCAGTTACACGTTGACAGGGGGACGCTCACCCCTCCACTTT
>TRBJ2-5|TRBD1|TRBV5-1
CASSLTGQGQETQYF
TGCGCCAGCAGCTTGACGGGACAGGGACAAGAGACCCAGTACTTC
>TRBJ1-2|.|TRBV9
CASSPSSHGLYGYTF
TGTGCCAGCAGCCCTAGCTCCCACGGACTCTATGGCTACACCTTC
>TRBJ2-5|TRBD1|TRBV2
CASNRDRGLETQYF
TGTGCCAGCAACCGGGACAGGGGGCTAGAGACCCAGTACTTC
>TRBJ2-2|TRBD2|TRBV5-4
CASMGLADGTGELFF
TGTGCCAGCATGGGACTAGCGGACGGGACCGGGGAGCTGTTTTTT
>TRBJ2-5|.|TRBV5-1
CASSPQDFSETQYF
TGCGCCAGCAGCCCCCAGGACTTTAGTGAGACCCAGTACTTC
>TRBJ2-7|.|TRBV11-3
CASAQDSQAYEQYF
TGTGCCAGCGCCCAGGATTCCCAAGCCTACGAGCAGTACTTC
>TRBJ1-4|.|TRBV2
CASSGGVGEKLFF
TGTGCCAGCAGTGGGGGGGTAGGTGAAAAACTGTTTTTT
>TRBJ2-3|TRBD2|TRBV4-3
CASSLVAGDTDTQYF
TGCGCCAGCAGCCTGGTAGCGGGGGATACGGATACGCAGTATTTT
>TRBJ1-2|TRBD1|TRBV7-2
CASQTGGRNYGYTF
TGTGCCAGCCAAACAGGGGGTCGTAACTATGGCTACACCTTC
>TRBJ1-6|.|TRBV7-2
CASSPQDDRIPTLHF
TGTGCCAGCAGCCCGCAGGACGACAGAATACCCACCCTCCACTTT
>TRBJ2-3|.|TRBV6-5
CASQPRGSDTQYF
TGTGCCAGCCAGCCTCGGGGGTCAGATACGCAGTATTTT
>TRBJ1-5|.|TRBV6-1
CASSGERTQPQHF
TGTGCCAGCAGTGGAGAGCGGACTCAGCCCCAGCATTTT
>TRBJ2-7|TRBD1|TRBV5-4
CASSFPGQGGYEQYF
TGTGCCAGCAGCTTTCCGGGACAGGGTGGTTACGAGCAGTACTTC
>TRBJ2-5|.|TRBV27
CASSTWGRGEETQYF
TGTGCCAGCAGCACGTGGGGCAGGGGGGAGGAGACCCAGTACTTC
>TRBJ2-3|TRBD2|TRBV9
CASSPRLAGGTDTQYF
TGTGCCAGCAGCCCCCGACTAGCGGGGGGCACAGATACGCAGTATTTT
>TRBJ1-1|.|TRBV29-1
CSVARITGTEAFF
TGCAGCGTTGCTAGGATCACGGGCACTGAAGCTTTCTTT
>TRBJ2-3|.|TRBV5-1
CASSLTGSGLDTQYF
TGCGCCAGCAGCTTGACAGGGTCTGGATTGGATACGCAGTATTTT
>TRBJ2-7|TRBD2|TRBV6-5
CASRNGEGEQYF
TGTGCCAGCAGGAACGGGGAGGGCGAGCAGTACTTC
>TRBJ1-1|TRBD1|TRBV19
CASSIPHVTGGTEAFF
TGTGCCAGTAGTATACCCCACGTGACAGGGGGAACTGAAGCTTTCTTT
>TRBJ2-1|TRBD2|TRBV6-1
CASSEARSRSGGPYNEQFF
TGTGCCAGCAGTGAAGCCCGATCACGGAGCGGGGGGCCGTACAATGAGCAGTTCTTC
>TRBJ2-1|.|TRBV27
CASSLPSQGIGEQFF
TGTGCCAGCAGTTTACCCTCACAGGGAATTGGTGAGCAGTTCTTC
>TRBJ2-7|TRBD1|TRBV5-6
CASSSLGQGVHEQYF
TGTGCCAGCAGCTCGCTCGGACAGGGGGTGCACGAGCAGTACTTC
>TRBJ1-1|.|TRBV6-5
CASYRERTEAFF
TGTGCCAGCTACAGGGAGCGCACTGAAGCTTTCTTT
>TRBJ2-1|.|TRBV9
CASSVAQGLNEQFF
TGTGCCAGCAGCGTAGCTCAGGGGCTAAATGAGCAGTTCTTC
>TRBJ2-2|.|TRBV7-3
CASSLQQRTSGTGELFF
TGTGCCAGCAGCTTACAACAACGGACTTCAGGCACCGGGGAGCTGTTTTTT
>TRBJ2-1|TRBD2|TRBV5-4
CASRQAGGQWDEQFF
TGTGCCAGCAGGCAAGCGGGGGGCCAATGGGATGAGCAGTTCTTC
>TRBJ1-1|.|TRBV29-1
CSVDGGLAFF
TGCAGCGTTGATGGGGGCTTAGCTTTCTTT
>TRBJ2-5|.|TRBV7-9
CASSHQETQYF
TGTGCCAGCAGCCACCAGGAGACCCAGTACTTC
>TRBJ1-4|.|TRBV6-6
CASSYQDRNEKLFF
TGTGCCAGCAGTTACCAGGACAGAAATGAAAAACTGTTTTTT
>TRBJ2-7|.|TRBV27
CASSSGRGYEQYF
TGTGCCAGCAGTTCGGGCAGGGGCTACGAGCAGTACTTC
>TRBJ1-6|.|TRBV7-2
CASSPRESSYNSPLHF
TGTGCCAGCAGCCCCCGGGAGAGCTCCTATAATTCACCCCTCCACTTT
>TRBJ2-7|TRBD1|TRBV7-2
CASSPRPGTGRRAYEQYF
TGTGCCAGCAGCCCGCGTCCCGGGACAGGGCGGAGAGCCTACGAGCAGTACTTC
>TRBJ1-2|.|TRBV7-9
CASSLGGVRAGGYTF
TGTGCCAGCAGCTTAGGGGGAGTAAGGGCAGGTGGCTACACCTTC
>TRBJ1-2|TRBD1|TRBV14
CASSGTVNYGYTF
TGTGCCAGCAGCGGGACAGTAAACTATGGCTACACCTTC
>TRBJ1-1|.|TRBV19
CASMGLVEAFF
TGTGCCAGTATGGGGCTAGTTGAAGCTTTCTTT
>TRBJ1-4|.|TRBV10-3
CAISESTQLFF
TGTGCCATCAGTGAGTCGACACAACTGTTTTTT
>TRBJ1-2|TRBD1|TRBV15
CATSKGQASNYGYTF
TGTGCCACCAGCAAAGGACAGGCCTCTAACTATGGCTACACCTTC
>TRBJ2-3|.|TRBV11-2
CASSPLTSGRFADTQYF
TGTGCCAGCAGCCCTCTAACGAGCGGGCGATTTGCAGATACGCAGTATTTT
>TRBJ2-3|.|TRBV7-8
CASSYRVPDTQYF
TGTGCCAGCAGCTACAGGGTCCCAGATACGCAGTATTTT
>TRBJ1-6|.|TRBV5-1
CASSLAQEGSPLHF
TGCGCCAGCAGCTTGGCCCAGGAGGGTTCACCCCTCCACTTT
>TRBJ1-6|.|TRBV6-5
CASSYSTPGEDSPLHF
TGTGCCAGCAGTTACTCTACTCCGGGGGAGGATTCACCCCTCCACTTT
>TRBJ1-1|.|TRBV6-6
CASREERQFEAFF
TGTGCCAGCAGAGAGGAAAGACAGTTTGAAGCTTTCTTT